The subject of this entry is one T cell receptor (beta chain). Its antigen is unidentified. The germline V gene has CDR1 MDHEN and CDR2 SYDVKM. This CDR3 comprises 14 residues. The ends were cut back, 8 bases at V and 4 bases at J, with 17 bases in the middle. The sample comes from a study of PD-1 blockade in classical Hodgkin lymphoma. Points from the study as a whole: As was reported, newly diagnosed patients showed lower baseline TCR diversity than healthy donors did. Baseline diversity was lower in partial responders and progressors than complete responders.

After autologous stem cell transplantation all patients relapsed, and prior brentuximab vedotin exposure differed between cohorts. Repertoires were generated with immunoSEQ multiplex PCR, while TCRdb's copy carries only in-frame clones and drops some. The sample carries about 94,000 clones, approximately 89% recorded once. The chain joins TRBV28 to TRBJ2-5; D remains unclear. The sample consisted of peripheral blood mononuclear cells (PBMCs), taken before the second cycle of nivolumab. This TCR was sampled from a human donor with classical Hodgkin lymphoma. The CDR3: CASGSGHPGETQYF. As DNA, the CDR3 is TGTGCCAGCGGTTCCGGTCACCCCGGAGAGACCCAGTACTTC.